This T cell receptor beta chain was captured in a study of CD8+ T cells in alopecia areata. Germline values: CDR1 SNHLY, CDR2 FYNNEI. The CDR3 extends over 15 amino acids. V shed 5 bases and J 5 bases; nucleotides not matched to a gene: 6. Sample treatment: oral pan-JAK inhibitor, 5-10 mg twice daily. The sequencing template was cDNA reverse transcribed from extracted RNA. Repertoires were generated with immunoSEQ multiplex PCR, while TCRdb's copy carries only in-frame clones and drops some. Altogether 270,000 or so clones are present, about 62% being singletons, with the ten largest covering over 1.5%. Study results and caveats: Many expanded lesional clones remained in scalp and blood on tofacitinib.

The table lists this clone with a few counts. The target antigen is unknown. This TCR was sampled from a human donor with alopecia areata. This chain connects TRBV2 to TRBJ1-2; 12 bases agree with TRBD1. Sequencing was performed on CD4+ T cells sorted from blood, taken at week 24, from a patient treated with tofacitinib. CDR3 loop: CASSWGQGAGYGYTF. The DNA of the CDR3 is TGTGCCAGCAGTTGGGGACAGGGGGCTGGTTATGGCTACACCTTC.